The clone carrying this T cell receptor (beta chain) is medium-sized within its sample. All unsorted peripheral T cells were captured because whole blood was used without fractionation. Control samples came from approximately 11 uninfected healthy donors, several of them resampled after roughly 13 weeks. The entry originates in a study of HIV-infected patients and healthy controls. Alpha and beta constant-region primers primed reverse transcription of around 500 ng RNA. Using multiplexing indices, alpha and beta chain libraries were generated apart by chain-specific third strand synthesis. One entry per CDR3 protein, called by TCRdb with MiXCR from the 5' RACE reads. The sample yields approximately 11,000 distinct CDR3 sequences, approximately 5% seen once. Germline V CDR1 and CDR2: SEHNR, FQNEAQ (reference sequence). The CDR3 is made up of 14 amino acids. The ends lost 3 bases at V and 4 bases at J; junction bases unmatched: 3.

V and J are TRBV7-9 and TRBJ1-5; TRBD1 matches at 7 bases. The sequenced sample consisted of blood. This clonotype was sampled from an adult in good health. CDR3 protein: CASSLTGWNQPQHF. The CDR3 coding sequence is TGTGCCAGCAGCTTGACAGGGTGGAATCAGCCCCAGCATTTT.